These 5 T cell receptor beta chains were all obtained from the same sample, sequenced in a study of blood T cell repertoires in COVID-19. Repertoires were generated with immunoSEQ multiplex PCR, while TCRdb's copy carries only in-frame clones and drops some. The table includes under 500,000 clones, about 85% detected once. Source material: PBMCs or T cells enriched from blood (not recorded which). These receptors were collected from a woman aged 18-30 years with acute COVID-19.

V and J are TRBV10-3 and TRBJ2-7, with a weak D call TRBD1 (6 bases). In germline, CDR1 is ENHRY, CDR2 SYGVKD. CDR3 size: 14 residues. V lost 8 bases, J lost 1 base, and 15 bases lay in between. For the CDR3, the DNA is TGTGCCATCTTCGAGCCTGACAGGTCCTACGAGCAGTACTTC. Translation: CAIFEPDRSYEQYF.

The genes are TRBV27 and TRBJ2-1; 7 bases are a match to TRBD1. Germline V gene data show CDR1 as MNHEY and CDR2 as SMNVEV (reference sequence). This CDR3 comprises 17 residues. V trimming: 6 bases; J trimming: 2 bases; junction bases outside the gene matches: 13. CDR3 DNA: TGTGCCAGCAGCAAGACAGGGTACCGCCTTACCTACAATGAGCAGTTCTTC. Protein: CASSKTGYRLTYNEQFF.

This clone was seen a few times. The V gene is TRBV10-3, the J gene TRBJ1-5; TRBD1 is a possible D gene (6 bases). Germline V gene data show CDR1 as ENHRY and CDR2 as SYGVKD. This CDR3 is built from 13 residues. V was cut by 4 bases and J by 6 bases, with 10 bases left in between. For the CDR3, the DNA is TGTGCCATCAGTGCGGACAGTTTTCAGCCCCAGCATTTT. It codes for CAISADSFQPQHF.

This chain connects TRBV27 to TRBJ2-5; 7 bases match TRBD2. The CDR3 is 13 residues long. Germline V gene sequence: CDR1 MNHEY, CDR2 SMNVEV (reference sequence). Losses at the gene ends were 5 bases for V and 5 bases for J; bases not matched to a gene: 5. The CDR3 reads CASSARTRETQYF. Here the CDR3 DNA reads TGTGCCAGCAGTGCAAGGACTAGGGAGACCCAGTACTTC.

This chain uses TRBV11-2 with TRBJ2-1, with D unclear. Germline V gene lookup returns CDR1 SGHAT and CDR2 FQNNGV. The CDR3 loop spans 16 amino acids. V was shortened by 4 bases and J by 8 bases, with 21 bases between the two germline ends. CDR3 region: CASSSNRLVRSYEQFF. CDR3 DNA: TGTGCCAGCAGCTCCAACCGTTTGGTCAGGTCTTATGAGCAGTTCTTC.